Listed below are T cell receptor beta chains from one sample, sequenced in a study of blood T cell repertoires in COVID-19. Using immunoSEQ multiplex PCR, the repertoire was profiled, and TCRdb retains in-frame clones only, with some absent. The table shows approximately 260,000 clones, with roughly 86% occurring only once. The sample comprised peripheral blood. Source of these receptors: a man younger than 35 with active or convalescent COVID-19. CDR3s include the opening cysteine and the closing phenylalanine or tryptophan. Each record gives: J gene, V gene, D gene, CDR3 length, CDR3 protein. A D gene is named only where the DNA matches it firmly.

J: TRBJ1-4; V: TRBV6-1; D: TRBD1; length: 16; CDR3: CASSVGQGVTNEKLFF
J: TRBJ2-7; V: TRBV6-5; D: TRBD2; length: 14; CDR3: CASSSSGTSSEQYF
J: TRBJ1-5; V: TRBV19; D: NA; length: 15; CDR3: CASSIDLWSNQPQHF
J: TRBJ1-3; V: TRBV19; D: TRBD1; length: 16; CDR3: CASSLGQLISGNTIYF
J: TRBJ1-5; V: TRBV4-1; D: NA; length: 15; CDR3: CASSQDGQGYQPQHF
J: TRBJ2-3; V: TRBV18; D: TRBD2; length: 15; CDR3: CASSPSGGATDTQYF
J: TRBJ2-5; V: TRBV7-2; D: TRBD2; length: 16; CDR3: CASSLGTRLTGETQYF
J: TRBJ1-1; V: TRBV6-6; D: NA; length: 13; CDR3: CASSYLGGTEAFF
J: TRBJ1-2; V: TRBV27; D: TRBD1; length: 15; CDR3: CASAKKGQGARGYTF
J: TRBJ2-3; V: TRBV5-1; D: NA; length: 16; CDR3: CASSLGLRGSTDTQYF
J: TRBJ2-7; V: TRBV5-4; D: TRBD2; length: 15; CDR3: CASSTRGRVSYEQYF
J: TRBJ2-3; V: TRBV9; D: NA; length: 13; CDR3: CASSVQGTDTQYF
J: TRBJ2-3; V: TRBV30; D: TRBD2; length: 15; CDR3: CAWSTGTSGTDTQYF
J: TRBJ2-2; V: TRBV9; D: TRBD1; length: 16; CDR3: CASSTIGTGGTGELFF
J: TRBJ2-5; V: TRBV7-3; D: NA; length: 13; CDR3: CASRPEGQETQYF
J: TRBJ2-7; V: TRBV3-1/TRBV3-2; D: NA; length: 12; CDR3: CASSQVDYQQYF
J: TRBJ1-6; V: TRBV6-5; D: NA; length: 15; CDR3: CASSRNRDYNSPLHF
J: TRBJ1-4; V: TRBV19; D: NA; length: 14; CDR3: CASSINLGREKLFF
J: TRBJ2-1; V: TRBV6-6; D: TRBD2; length: 16; CDR3: CAGKRGAGGRDNEQFF
J: TRBJ1-5; V: TRBV2; D: NA; length: 15; CDR3: CASSVGGGRWQPQHF
J: TRBJ1-6; V: TRBV6-6; D: NA; length: 17; CDR3: CASSPTQGILYMSPLHF
J: TRBJ1-5; V: TRBV27; D: NA; length: 9; CDR3: CASPQAQHF
J: TRBJ2-7; V: TRBV6-2/TRBV6-3; D: TRBD1; length: 13; CDR3: CASSYPTGNEQYF
J: TRBJ2-6; V: TRBV5-1; D: NA; length: 17; CDR3: CASSFDGTEAGANVLTF
J: TRBJ1-2; V: TRBV10-2; D: NA; length: 13; CDR3: CASSGTPDIGYTF
J: TRBJ1-6; V: TRBV6-5; D: NA; length: 16; CDR3: CASSYSLQRDNSPLHF
J: TRBJ2-2; V: TRBV5-1; D: TRBD2; length: 18; CDR3: CASSSGASGVTNTGELFF
J: TRBJ2-3; V: TRBV19; D: TRBD2; length: 17; CDR3: CASSILLSGGSLFGQYF
J: TRBJ1-6; V: TRBV5-4; D: TRBD1; length: 14; CDR3: CASSYGQGHSPLHF
J: TRBJ2-1; V: TRBV29-1; D: TRBD2; length: 15; CDR3: CSSGGWDGAYNEQFF
J: TRBJ1-5; V: TRBV6-4; D: NA; length: 15; CDR3: CASSDPRGPHQPQHF
J: TRBJ1-1; V: TRBV29-1; D: NA; length: 13; CDR3: CSVASLADTEAFF
J: TRBJ2-3; V: TRBV28; D: TRBD1; length: 16; CDR3: CASSFPGTGGIDTQYF
J: TRBJ1-6; V: TRBV30; D: TRBD1; length: 17; CDR3: CAWSQGAGGDYNSPLHF
J: TRBJ1-6; V: TRBV4-2; D: TRBD1; length: 16; CDR3: CASSPPWTGWDSPLHF
J: TRBJ1-3; V: TRBV6-5; D: TRBD1; length: 16; CDR3: CASSYSSGTGGNTIYF
J: TRBJ2-3; V: TRBV29-1; D: TRBD2; length: 15; CDR3: CSVGTSGGAGDTQYF
J: TRBJ2-3; V: TRBV28; D: NA; length: 12; CDR3: CASKEGSDTQYF
J: TRBJ1-5; V: TRBV5-1; D: NA; length: 14; CDR3: CASSSQGPGQPQHF
J: TRBJ2-5; V: TRBV6-2/TRBV6-3; D: TRBD1; length: 16; CDR3: CASSSYRGIGQETQYF
J: TRBJ1-4; V: TRBV18; D: NA; length: 15; CDR3: CASSPRNSFDKKLFF
J: TRBJ2-2; V: TRBV6-2/TRBV6-3; D: TRBD1; length: 14; CDR3: CASSFTGGAGELFF
J: TRBJ2-2; V: TRBV7-2; D: TRBD2; length: 16; CDR3: CASSLVAGVGAGELFF
J: TRBJ1-1; V: TRBV9; D: TRBD1; length: 12; CDR3: CASSSQGREAFF
J: TRBJ1-5; V: TRBV10-3; D: TRBD1; length: 14; CDR3: CAIRETGEHQPQHF
J: TRBJ2-2; V: TRBV5-5; D: TRBD1; length: 17; CDR3: CASSPLLSTGTTGELFF
J: TRBJ2-7; V: TRBV6-2/TRBV6-3; D: TRBD2; length: 17; CDR3: CASSLGLAGAGRPEQYF
J: TRBJ2-6; V: TRBV3-1/TRBV3-2; D: NA; length: 17; CDR3: CASSLPWRGSGANVLTF
J: TRBJ1-2; V: TRBV28; D: TRBD1; length: 15; CDR3: CASSPKRGTGHGYTF
J: TRBJ2-3; V: TRBV5-1; D: TRBD2; length: 16; CDR3: CASRSSRAGVTDTQYF
J: TRBJ1-3; V: TRBV11-1; D: NA; length: 13; CDR3: CASKTATGNTIYF
J: TRBJ2-1; V: TRBV24-1; D: TRBD1; length: 12; CDR3: CATSTTGAEQFF
J: TRBJ1-5; V: TRBV4-3; D: NA; length: 16; CDR3: CASSQDRTASESAQHF
J: TRBJ2-7; V: TRBV13; D: TRBD1; length: 14; CDR3: CASRRTGFLYEQYF
J: TRBJ2-7; V: TRBV9; D: TRBD1; length: 15; CDR3: CASSQDTGGGYEQYF
J: TRBJ1-2; V: TRBV7-2; D: NA; length: 12; CDR3: CASTWDFYGYTF
J: TRBJ2-7; V: TRBV18; D: NA; length: 14; CDR3: CASSPPGQPYEQYF
J: TRBJ1-1; V: TRBV10-3; D: NA; length: 13; CDR3: CAISERGGTEAFF
J: TRBJ1-2; V: TRBV7-2; D: NA; length: 13; CDR3: CASSFVGGLGYTF
J: TRBJ1-1; V: TRBV11-3; D: NA; length: 17; CDR3: CASSLVNTRSMNTEAFF